The entry below describes one TCR beta chain. Seattle enrolled patients during active infection and tracked them longitudinally. The CDR3 extends over 16 amino acids. From germline, CDR1 is SGHNT and CDR2 YYREEE (reference sequence). The germline V and J ends were trimmed by 1 base and 1 base, with 11 bases remaining between them. This sample was taken from a study of blood T cell repertoires in COVID-19. Study overall: Italy, Spain and the United States were the sources of the convalescent and acute COVID-19 samples. PBMCs, B-cell-depleted T cells, or T cells provided the cDNA or gDNA that made up the material.

Using immunoSEQ multiplex PCR, the repertoire was profiled, and TCRdb retains in-frame clones only, with some absent. The sample holds fewer than 400,000 clones, approximately 87% seen once. Sequencing was done on a sample of peripheral blood. The receptor was isolated from a woman in her 30s with COVID-19, enrolled during active disease. The rearrangement joins TRBV5-4 to TRBJ1-4, with a weak D call TRBD1 (6 bases). CDR3 loop: CASSLTQGITNEKLFF. DNA for the CDR3: TGTGCCAGCAGCTTGACTCAGGGGATAACTAATGAAAAACTGTTTTTT.